This T cell receptor (beta chain) was sequenced for a study of cytomegalovirus exposure and HLA in healthy donors. Study overall: Some 85 million unique TCRs from HLA-typed donors were held in an early data release.

In germline, CDR1 is SGHNT, CDR2 YYREEE (reference sequence). The CDR3 covers 16 residues. V trimming: 4 bases; J trimming: 7 bases; junction bases outside the gene matches: 8. The PCR was carried out with 60 Vbeta primers and 13 Jbeta primers. Some clones are missing from TCRdb's copy, which holds only in-frame ones; the method was immunoSEQ multiplex PCR. The sample consists of about 98,000 clones, about three quarters of them appearing once. Findings and limits, study-wide: CMV antigen specificity was confirmed in vitro for three CMV-associated chains. Sequencing likely produced, as an artifact, a cluster of highly shared sequence variants. Certain indistinguishable V segments, among them TRBV6-2 and TRBV6-3, were excluded.

Worth noting for this clone: The antigen is unknown.

This TCR came from a man aged 55 to 69 in good health and CMV-seropositive. The source material was PBMCs. The chain employs TRBV5-4 and TRBJ2-1; 13 positions match TRBD2. The CDR3 bases are TGTGCCAGCAGCCTCGGACTAGCGGGGGCCGGGAATGAGCAGTTCTTC. Its protein is CASSLGLAGAGNEQFF.